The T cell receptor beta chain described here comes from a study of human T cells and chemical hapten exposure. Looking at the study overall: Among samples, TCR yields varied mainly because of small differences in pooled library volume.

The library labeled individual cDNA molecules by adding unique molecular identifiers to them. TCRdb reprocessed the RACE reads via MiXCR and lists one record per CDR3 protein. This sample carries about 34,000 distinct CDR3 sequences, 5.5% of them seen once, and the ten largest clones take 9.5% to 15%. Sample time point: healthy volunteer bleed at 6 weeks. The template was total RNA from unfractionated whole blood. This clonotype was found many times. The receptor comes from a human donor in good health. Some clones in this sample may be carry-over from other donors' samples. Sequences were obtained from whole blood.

The CDR3 here is CASSHQPGPYEQYF. CDR3 DNA: TGTGCCAGCAGTCACCAACCGGGGCCCTACGAGCAGTACTTC. V is TRBV6-5 and J is TRBJ2-7; D tentatively fits TRBD1 or TRBD2 (5 bases each). This CDR3 is built from 14 residues. CDR1 and CDR2 from the germline V gene are MNHEY and SVGAGI. Trimming left V 5 bases short and J 2 bases short, with 13 bases between.